These T cell receptor beta chains were read from a single sample in a study of cytomegalovirus exposure and HLA in healthy donors. Generated by immunoSEQ multiplex PCR, the TCRdb table keeps only in-frame clones and is missing some. The repertoire holds about 180,000 clones, with 75% to 85% as singletons. Sequenced input: PBMCs. Receptor source: a woman in her thirties in good health and CMV-seronegative. CDR3s include the opening cysteine and the closing phenylalanine or tryptophan. Fields, in order: D gene, clone size, V gene, J gene, CDR3 DNA, CDR3 protein. The D gene is left open where the match is weak. Not every row has a clone size; where given, it reads once, few, many or a size class.

>-|once|TRBV27|TRBJ1-5
TGTGCCAGCAGTGCCCGGACAGACAATCAGCCCCAGCATTTT
CASSARTDNQPQHF
>-|-|TRBV5-1|TRBJ2-3
TGCGCCAGCAGCCACTCCGGACTGAGCACAGATACGCAGTATTTT
CASSHSGLSTDTQYF
>-|-|TRBV19|TRBJ2-3
TGTGCCAGTACTACACAGGGAACCACAGATACGCAGTATTTT
CASTTQGTTDTQYF
>TRBD2|-|TRBV27|TRBJ2-1
TGTGCCAGCAGTTCGCTAGCGGGAGTGAATGAGCAGTTCTTC
CASSSLAGVNEQFF
>-|-|TRBV7-9|TRBJ2-5
TGTGCCAGCAGCTCTTTTGACAGACAAGAGACCCAGTACTTC
CASSSFDRQETQYF
>-|-|TRBV30|TRBJ2-7
TGTGCCTGGAGTTTTGGACAACGTGGACAGTACTTC
CAWSFGQRGQYF
>-|-|TRBV28|TRBJ2-2
TGTGCCAGCAGTTTCGGGGGGCGCCACGGGGAGCTGTTTTTT
CASSFGGRHGELFF
>TRBD2|few|TRBV2|TRBJ2-3
TGTGCCAGCAGTGTTGGTCTAGCGGGTAGAGATACGCAGTATTTT
CASSVGLAGRDTQYF
>-|-|TRBV27|TRBJ1-2
TGTGCCAGCAGTTTATCGAGAGGGAGGTCCTATGGCTACACCTTC
CASSLSRGRSYGYTF
>-|-|TRBV19|TRBJ1-4
TGTGCCAGTAGCCACGACCGCTCGGGAGGTGAAAAACTGTTTTTT
CASSHDRSGGEKLFF
>-|-|TRBV28|TRBJ2-7
TGTGCCAGCAGTACAGGGTTTTACGAGCAGTACTTC
CASSTGFYEQYF